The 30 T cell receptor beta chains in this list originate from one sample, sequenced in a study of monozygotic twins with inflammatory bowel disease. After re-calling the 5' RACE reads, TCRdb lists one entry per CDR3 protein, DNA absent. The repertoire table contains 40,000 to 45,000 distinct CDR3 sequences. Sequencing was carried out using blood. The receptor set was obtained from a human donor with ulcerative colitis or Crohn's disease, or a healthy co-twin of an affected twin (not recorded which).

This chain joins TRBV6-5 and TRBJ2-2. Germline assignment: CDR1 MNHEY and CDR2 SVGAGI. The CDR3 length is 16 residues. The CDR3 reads CASSSLGTGNTGELFF.

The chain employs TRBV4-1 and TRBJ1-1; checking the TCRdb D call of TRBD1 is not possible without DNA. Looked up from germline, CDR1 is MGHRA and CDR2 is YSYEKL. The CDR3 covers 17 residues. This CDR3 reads CASSQGLLMGTDTEAFF.

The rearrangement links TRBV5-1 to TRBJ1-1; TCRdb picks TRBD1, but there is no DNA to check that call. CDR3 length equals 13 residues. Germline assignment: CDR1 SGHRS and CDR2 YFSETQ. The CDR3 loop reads CASSFGTLLEAFF.

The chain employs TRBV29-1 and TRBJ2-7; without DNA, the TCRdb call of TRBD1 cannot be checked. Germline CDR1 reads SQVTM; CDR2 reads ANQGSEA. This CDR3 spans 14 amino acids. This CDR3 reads CSVPLGGSSYEQYF.

The CDR3 region is CASRSDSPGAFF. This rearrangement joins TRBV12-3 or TRBV12-4 to TRBJ1-1; TCRdb's assignment of TRBD1 cannot be checked, as there is no DNA. This CDR3 is built from 12 residues.

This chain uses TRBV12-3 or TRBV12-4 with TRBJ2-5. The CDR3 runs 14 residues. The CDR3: CASSFSGVQETQYF.

The chain's CDR3 is CASSPKGTTAFF. This chain joins TRBV3-1 and TRBJ1-1. The CDR3 spans 12 residues. Germline assignment: CDR1 LGHDT and CDR2 YNNKEL (reference sequence). Filled out from reference TRBV3-1 and TRBJ1-1, the complete variable domain reads DTAVSQTPKYLVTQMGNDKSIKCEQNLGHDTMYWYKQDSKKFLKIMFSYNNKELIINETVPNRFSPKSPDKAHLNLHINSLELGDSAVYFCASSPKGTTAFFGQGTRLTVV.

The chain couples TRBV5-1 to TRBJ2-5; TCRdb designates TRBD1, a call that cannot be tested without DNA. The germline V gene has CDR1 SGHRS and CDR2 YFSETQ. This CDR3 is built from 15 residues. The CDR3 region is CASSPAGTGIETQYF.

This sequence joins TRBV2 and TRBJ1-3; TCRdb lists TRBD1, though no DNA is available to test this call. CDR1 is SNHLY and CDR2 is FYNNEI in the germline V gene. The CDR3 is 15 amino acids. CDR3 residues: CASKRDVGSGNTIYF.

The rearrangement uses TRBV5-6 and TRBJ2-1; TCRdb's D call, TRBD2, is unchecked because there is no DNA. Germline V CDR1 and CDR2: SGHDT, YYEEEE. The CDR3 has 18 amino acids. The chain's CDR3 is CASSLAGLAGGKRNEQFF.

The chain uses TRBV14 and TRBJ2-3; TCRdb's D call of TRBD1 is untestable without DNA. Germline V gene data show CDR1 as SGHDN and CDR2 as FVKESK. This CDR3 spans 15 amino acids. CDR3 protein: CASSRSGQRADTQYF.

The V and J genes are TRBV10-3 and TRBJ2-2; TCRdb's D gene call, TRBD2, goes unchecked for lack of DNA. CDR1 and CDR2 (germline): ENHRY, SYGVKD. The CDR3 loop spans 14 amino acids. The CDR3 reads CAINHSGTTGELFF.

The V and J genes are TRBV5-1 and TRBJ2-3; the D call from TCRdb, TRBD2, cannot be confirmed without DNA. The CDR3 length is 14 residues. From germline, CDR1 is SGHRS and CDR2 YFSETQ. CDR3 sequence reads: CASRALAVRDTQYF.

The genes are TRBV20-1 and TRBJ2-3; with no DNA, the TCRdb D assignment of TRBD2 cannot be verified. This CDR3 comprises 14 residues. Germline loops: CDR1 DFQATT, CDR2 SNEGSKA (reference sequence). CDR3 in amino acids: CSARLGENTDTQYF.

The CDR3 sequence: CASSQDRTGFGADTQYF. The rearrangement uses TRBV14 and TRBJ2-3; TCRdb proposes TRBD1, but this gene call is untestable without DNA. This CDR3 region has 17 residues. Germline CDR1 is SGHDN and CDR2 is FVKESK.

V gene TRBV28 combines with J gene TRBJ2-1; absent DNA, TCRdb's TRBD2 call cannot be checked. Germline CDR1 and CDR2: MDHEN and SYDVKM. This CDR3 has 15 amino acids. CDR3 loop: CASSSLAGAHNEQFF.

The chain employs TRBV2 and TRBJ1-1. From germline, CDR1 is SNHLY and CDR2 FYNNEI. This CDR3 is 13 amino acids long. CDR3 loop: CASSASLNTEAFF.

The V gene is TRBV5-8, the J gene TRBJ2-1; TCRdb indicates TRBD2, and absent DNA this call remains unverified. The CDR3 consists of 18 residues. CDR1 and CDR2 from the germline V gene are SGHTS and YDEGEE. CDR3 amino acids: CASSRGLAGGPGGNEQFF.

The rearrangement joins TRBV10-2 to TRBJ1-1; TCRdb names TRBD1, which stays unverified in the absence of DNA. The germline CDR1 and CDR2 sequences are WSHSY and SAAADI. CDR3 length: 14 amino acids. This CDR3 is CASSESGWTGKAFF.

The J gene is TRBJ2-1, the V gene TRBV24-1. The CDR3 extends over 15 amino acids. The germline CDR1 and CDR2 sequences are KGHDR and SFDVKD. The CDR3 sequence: CATSDLRELTNEQFF.

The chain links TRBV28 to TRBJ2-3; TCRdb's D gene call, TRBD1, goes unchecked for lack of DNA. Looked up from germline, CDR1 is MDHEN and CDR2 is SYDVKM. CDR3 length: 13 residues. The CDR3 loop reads CASSHPRTDTQYF.

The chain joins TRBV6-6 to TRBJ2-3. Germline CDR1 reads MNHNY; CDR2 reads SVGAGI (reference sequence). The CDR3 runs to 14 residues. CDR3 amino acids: CASTSRGVTDTQYF.

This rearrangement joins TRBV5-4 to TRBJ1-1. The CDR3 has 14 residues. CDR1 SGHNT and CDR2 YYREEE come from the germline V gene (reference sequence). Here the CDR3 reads CASSRKNRGSEAFF.

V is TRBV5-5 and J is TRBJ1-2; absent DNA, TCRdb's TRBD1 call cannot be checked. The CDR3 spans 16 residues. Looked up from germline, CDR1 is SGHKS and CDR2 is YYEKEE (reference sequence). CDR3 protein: CASSSEPGQIFYGYTF.

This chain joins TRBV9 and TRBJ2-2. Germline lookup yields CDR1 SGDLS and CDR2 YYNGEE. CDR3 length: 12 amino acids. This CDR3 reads CASSVSPGELFF.

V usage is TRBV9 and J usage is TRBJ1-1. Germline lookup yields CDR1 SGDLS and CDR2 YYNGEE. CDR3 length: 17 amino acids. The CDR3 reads CASSLLQQSALNTEAFF.

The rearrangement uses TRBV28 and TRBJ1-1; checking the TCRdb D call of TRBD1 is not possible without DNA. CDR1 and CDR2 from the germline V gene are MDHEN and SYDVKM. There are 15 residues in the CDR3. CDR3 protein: CASSLLGRLNTEAFF.

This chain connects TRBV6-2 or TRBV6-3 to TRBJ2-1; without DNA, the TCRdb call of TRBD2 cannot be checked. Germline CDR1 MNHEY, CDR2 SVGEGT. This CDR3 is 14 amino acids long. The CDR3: CASWERGGKDEQFF.

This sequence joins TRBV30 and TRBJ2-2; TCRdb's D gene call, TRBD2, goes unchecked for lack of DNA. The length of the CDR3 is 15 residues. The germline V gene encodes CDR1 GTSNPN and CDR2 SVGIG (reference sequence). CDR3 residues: CAWSLGTANTGELFF.

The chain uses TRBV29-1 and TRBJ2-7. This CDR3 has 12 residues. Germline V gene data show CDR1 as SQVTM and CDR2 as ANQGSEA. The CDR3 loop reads CSVGGSSYEQYF.